Listed below are T cell receptor beta chains from one sample, sequenced in a study of OX40 agonist ivuxolimab in advanced cancers. The data were produced by immunoSEQ multiplex PCR, yet TCRdb's version contains in-frame clones alone and is incomplete. The sample lists 60,000 to 70,000 clones; approximately 80% were seen once. The specimen was CD4+ or CD8+ T cells sorted from blood, collected in a trial of the OX40 agonist ivuxolimab. The source of these receptors is an adult with an advanced solid tumor such as melanoma, head and neck, liver or kidney cancer. CDR3s include the opening cysteine and the closing phenylalanine or tryptophan. The order of the fields is clone size, J gene, D gene, V gene, CDR3 protein, CDR3 DNA. A D gene is named only where the DNA matches it firmly. Clone sizes are given selectively: once, few, many, or a class where the clone is expanded.

clone size: once
J gene: TRBJ1-3
D gene: .
V gene: TRBV7-3
CDR3 protein: CASSFSGAGNTIYF
CDR3 DNA: TGTGCCAGCAGCTTCTCGGGGGCTGGAAACACCATATATTTT

clone size: .
J gene: TRBJ1-2
D gene: .
V gene: TRBV5-5
CDR3 protein: CASSLEQGDGYTF
CDR3 DNA: TGTGCCAGCAGCTTGGAACAGGGAGACGGCTACACCTTC

clone size: .
J gene: TRBJ2-5
D gene: .
V gene: TRBV18
CDR3 protein: CASSPALRNPQTQYF
CDR3 DNA: TGTGCCAGCTCGCCAGCTCTGCGAAACCCTCAGACCCAGTACTTC

clone size: .
J gene: TRBJ2-3
D gene: .
V gene: TRBV7-2
CDR3 protein: CASSLYSPVRVGNTQYF
CDR3 DNA: TGTGCCAGCAGCTTATATTCCCCCGTGCGGGTCGGAAATACGCAGTATTTT

clone size: .
J gene: TRBJ2-3
D gene: .
V gene: TRBV7-2
CDR3 protein: CASSLGSRGGDTQYF
CDR3 DNA: TGTGCCAGCAGCTTAGGTAGCAGGGGTGGAGATACGCAGTATTTT

clone size: .
J gene: TRBJ1-1
D gene: TRBD1
V gene: TRBV6-5
CDR3 protein: CASRGTALRTEAFF
CDR3 DNA: TGTGCCAGCAGGGGGACAGCTTTGAGGACTGAAGCTTTCTTT

clone size: .
J gene: TRBJ2-7
D gene: .
V gene: TRBV7-9
CDR3 protein: CASSLSEQYF
CDR3 DNA: TGTGCCAGCAGCTTAAGCGAGCAGTACTTC

clone size: .
J gene: TRBJ2-7
D gene: .
V gene: TRBV28
CDR3 protein: CASSSETGQEQYF
CDR3 DNA: TGTGCCAGCAGTTCCGAAACAGGACAGGAGCAGTACTTC

clone size: few
J gene: TRBJ1-1
D gene: .
V gene: TRBV4-1
CDR3 protein: CASSRPRERDTEAFF
CDR3 DNA: TGCGCCAGCAGCCGGCCAAGGGAAAGGGACACTGAAGCTTTCTTT

clone size: .
J gene: TRBJ2-5
D gene: .
V gene: TRBV7-9
CDR3 protein: CASSVGQVGGETQYF
CDR3 DNA: TGTGCCAGCAGCGTCGGACAGGTCGGGGGGGAGACCCAGTACTTC

clone size: .
J gene: TRBJ1-1
D gene: .
V gene: TRBV7-2
CDR3 protein: CASSFSGTITEAFF
CDR3 DNA: TGTGCCAGCAGCTTTTCCGGGACAATCACTGAAGCTTTCTTT